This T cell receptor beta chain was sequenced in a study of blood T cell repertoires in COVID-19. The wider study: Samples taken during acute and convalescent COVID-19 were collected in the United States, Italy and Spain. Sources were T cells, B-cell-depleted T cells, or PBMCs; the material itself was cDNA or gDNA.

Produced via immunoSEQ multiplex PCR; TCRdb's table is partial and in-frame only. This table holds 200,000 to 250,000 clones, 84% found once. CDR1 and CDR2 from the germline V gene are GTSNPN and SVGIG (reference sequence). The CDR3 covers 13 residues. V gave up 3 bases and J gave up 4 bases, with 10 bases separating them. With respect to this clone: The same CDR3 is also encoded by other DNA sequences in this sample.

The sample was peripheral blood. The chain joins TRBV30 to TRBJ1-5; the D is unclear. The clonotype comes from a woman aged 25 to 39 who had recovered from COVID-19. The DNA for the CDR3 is TGTGCCTGGAGCAGCGACTCAAATCAGCCCCAGCATTTT. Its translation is CAWSSDSNQPQHF.